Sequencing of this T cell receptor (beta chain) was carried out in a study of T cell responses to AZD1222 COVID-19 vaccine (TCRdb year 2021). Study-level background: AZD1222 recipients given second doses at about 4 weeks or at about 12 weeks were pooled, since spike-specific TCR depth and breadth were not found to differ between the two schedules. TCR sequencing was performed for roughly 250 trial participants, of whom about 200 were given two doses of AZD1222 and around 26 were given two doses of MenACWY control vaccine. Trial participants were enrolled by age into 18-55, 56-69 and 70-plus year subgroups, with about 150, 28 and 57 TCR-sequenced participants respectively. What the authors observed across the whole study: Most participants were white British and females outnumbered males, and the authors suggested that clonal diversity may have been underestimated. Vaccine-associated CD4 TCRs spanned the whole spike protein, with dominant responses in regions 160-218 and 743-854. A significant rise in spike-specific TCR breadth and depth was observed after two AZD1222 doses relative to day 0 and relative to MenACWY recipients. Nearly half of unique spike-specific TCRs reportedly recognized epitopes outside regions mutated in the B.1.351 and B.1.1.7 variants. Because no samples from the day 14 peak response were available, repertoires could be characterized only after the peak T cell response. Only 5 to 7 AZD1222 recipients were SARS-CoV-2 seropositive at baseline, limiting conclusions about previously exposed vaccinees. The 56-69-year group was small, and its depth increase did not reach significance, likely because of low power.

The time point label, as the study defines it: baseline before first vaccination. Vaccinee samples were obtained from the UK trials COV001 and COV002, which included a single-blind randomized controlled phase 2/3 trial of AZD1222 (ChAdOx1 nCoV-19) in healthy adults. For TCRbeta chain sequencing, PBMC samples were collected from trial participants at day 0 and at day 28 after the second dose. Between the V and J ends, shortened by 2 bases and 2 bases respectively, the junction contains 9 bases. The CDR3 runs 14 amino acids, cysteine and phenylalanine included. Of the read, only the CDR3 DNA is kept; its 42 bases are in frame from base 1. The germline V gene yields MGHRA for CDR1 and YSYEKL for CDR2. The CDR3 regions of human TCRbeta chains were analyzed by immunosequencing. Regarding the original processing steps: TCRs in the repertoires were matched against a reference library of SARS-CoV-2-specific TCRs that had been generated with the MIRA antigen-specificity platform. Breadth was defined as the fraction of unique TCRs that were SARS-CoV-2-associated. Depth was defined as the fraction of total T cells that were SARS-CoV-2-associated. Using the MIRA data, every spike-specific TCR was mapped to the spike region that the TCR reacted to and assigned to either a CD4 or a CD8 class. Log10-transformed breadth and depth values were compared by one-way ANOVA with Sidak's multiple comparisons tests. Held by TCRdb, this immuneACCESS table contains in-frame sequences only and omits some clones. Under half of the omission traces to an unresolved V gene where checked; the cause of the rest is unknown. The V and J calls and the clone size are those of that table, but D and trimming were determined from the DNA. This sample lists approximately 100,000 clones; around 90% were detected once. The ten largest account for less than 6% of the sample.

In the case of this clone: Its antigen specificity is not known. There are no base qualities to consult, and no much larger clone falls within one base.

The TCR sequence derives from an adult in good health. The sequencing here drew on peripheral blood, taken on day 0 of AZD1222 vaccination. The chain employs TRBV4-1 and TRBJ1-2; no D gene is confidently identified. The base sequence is TGCGCCAGCAGCCAACCCCCGCCAAACTATGGCTACACCTTC. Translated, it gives CASSQPPPNYGYTF.